One and the same sample provided the 9 T cell receptor beta chains below, sequenced in a study of regulatory T cells in long-lasting Graves disease. The time point denotes: newly diagnosed GD, antithyroid drugs for less than 3 months. The authors made the TCR library using RNA they extracted from PBMCs. Construction of the TCR beta libraries employed iRepertoire HTBI primers in conjunction with Arm-PCR of CDR3 regions. Via MiXCR, TCRdb re-called the multiplex PCR reads, giving one row per CDR3 protein. The top ten hold roughly 10% of the sample, which has hundreds of thousands of distinct CDR3 sequences, roughly 14% seen once. These records were also assigned to another study, of T cells in Graves' hyperthyroidism and ophthalmopathy.

Source: peripheral blood mononuclear cells (PBMCs), taken at new diagnosis, from a patient treated with antithyroid drugs. The receptors here all came from a man aged 25 to 45 with Graves disease.

The chain is built from TRBV20-1 and TRBJ2-7, with 7 bases matching TRBD2. The CDR3 runs to 14 residues. Unmatched junction bases numbered 10, after V lost 6 bases and J lost 2 bases. Germline V gene data show CDR1 as DFQATT and CDR2 as SNEGSKA (reference sequence). As DNA, the CDR3 is TGCAGTGCCCAGGCGTGGGAGGGCCCCTACGAGCAGTACTTC. Its protein is CSAQAWEGPYEQYF.

This clonotype was counted ten times or more. The chain joins TRBV2 to TRBJ2-7; 8 nucleotides align to TRBD1. The junction had 5 bases not matched to a gene; V was cut back by 6 bases and J by 4 bases. This CDR3 is 13 amino acids long. Germline V gives CDR1 SNHLY, CDR2 FYNNEI. CDR3 sequence: CASRDRAVYEQYF. The CDR3 region has the DNA TGTGCCAGCAGGGACAGGGCGGTTTACGAGCAGTACTTC.

This clonotype occurred many times. Here the CDR3 DNA reads TGTGCCAGCAGCGTATTTCCAGGGGGCGGCTATGGCTACACCTTC. Protein product: CASSVFPGGGYGYTF. The chain is built from TRBV9 and TRBJ1-2; TRBD1 aligns across 8 bases. Losses at the gene ends were 1 base for V and 4 bases for J; bases not matched to a gene: 6. Germline loops: CDR1 SGDLS, CDR2 YYNGEE. CDR3 length: 15 residues.

At least ten counts were recorded for this clonotype. This chain links TRBV12-3 or TRBV12-4 with TRBJ2-1; 7 bases line up with TRBD2. CDR3 length: 14 amino acids. With 5 bases clipped from V and 8 bases from J, the junction kept 9 bases outside the gene matches. The CDR3 region has the DNA TGTGCCAGCAGTGTGACTAGCATCGGCGATGAGCAGTTCTTC. Translating gives CASSVTSIGDEQFF.

This clonotype was recorded at least ten times. The chain has TRBV12-3 or TRBV12-4 and TRBJ2-7; no firm D call. The CDR3 has 12 amino acids. V lost 7 bases, J lost 2 bases, and 9 bases lay in between. The CDR3 bases are TGTGCCAGCAACGGAGAAACCTACGAGCAGTACTTC. Protein: CASNGETYEQYF.

CDR3 sequence reads: CASRRGQGVYEQFF. CDR3 in DNA: TGTGCCAGCAGGCGGGGACAGGGGGTCTATGAGCAGTTCTTC. This chain joins TRBV6-1 and TRBJ2-1; 11 bases align to TRBD1. The CDR3 spans 14 residues. J lost 8 bases, V lost 6 bases, and 6 bases had no gene match. Germline CDR1 MNHNS, CDR2 SASEGT.

This clonotype was found a few times. The chain combines TRBV30 with TRBJ1-1; tentative D call: TRBD1 (6 bases). Per the germline V gene, CDR1 is GTSNPN and CDR2 is SVGIG (reference sequence). V lost 5 bases and J lost 0, with 13 bases in between. There are 14 residues in the CDR3. The CDR3 loop is CAWGSWTVNTEAFF. In nucleotides, the CDR3 is TGTGCCTGGGGGAGTTGGACAGTGAACACTGAAGCTTTCTTT.

V gene TRBV10-3 combines with J gene TRBJ2-7, with 7 bases identical to TRBD2. CDR3 length: 15 residues. The J segment lost 3 bases and the V segment lost 7 bases, leaving 12 bases of the junction unmatched. Germline lookup yields CDR1 ENHRY and CDR2 SYGVKD. In DNA form, the CDR3 reads TGTGCCATCATAAACAACCGGGGGGATAACTACGAGCAGTACTTC. This sequence encodes CAIINNRGDNYEQYF.

This clonotype was seen a single time. The CDR3 spells CSVSPPGQGVYEQYF. CDR3 nucleotide sequence: TGCAGCGTTTCTCCACCGGGACAGGGGGTGTACGAGCAGTACTTC. J is TRBJ2-7 and V is TRBV29-1; 11 bases are shared with TRBD1. Germline V CDR1 and CDR2: SQVTM, ANQGSEA. V lost 5 bases, J lost 4 bases, and 10 bases stayed unmatched. The CDR3 length is 15 residues.